Listed below are T cell receptor beta chains from one sample, sequenced in a study of shared clonotypes between healthy human individuals. Libraries were prepared by immunoSEQ multiplex PCR; TCRdb keeps only in-frame clonotypes and omits some of them. The sample carries about 1.9 million clones, 93% recorded once. The sequencing sample was made of naive CD8+ T cells from PBMCs. These receptors all come from a young man in good health. Some clones in this sample may be carry-over from other donors' samples. Both conserved end residues are part of each CDR3. Each record gives: V gene, J gene, clone size, CDR3 protein. Clone size, where shown, is once, few, many, or a class for clones that have expanded.

V gene: TRBV28; J gene: TRBJ2-5; clone size: -; CDR3 protein: CASSLEVYPQETQYF
V gene: TRBV7-3; J gene: TRBJ2-1; clone size: -; CDR3 protein: CASSLSFRAVHPYNEQFF
V gene: TRBV7-9; J gene: TRBJ1-1; clone size: -; CDR3 protein: CASSLARDRVEAFF
V gene: TRBV5-5; J gene: TRBJ2-7; clone size: -; CDR3 protein: CASRQLYEQYF
V gene: TRBV10-3; J gene: TRBJ2-1; clone size: -; CDR3 protein: CAISEGTGSYNEQFF
V gene: TRBV27; J gene: TRBJ1-1; clone size: -; CDR3 protein: CASRFLGRNTEAFF
V gene: TRBV7-2; J gene: TRBJ2-7; clone size: -; CDR3 protein: CASSSRGPSGTYEQYF
V gene: TRBV2; J gene: TRBJ1-4; clone size: -; CDR3 protein: CASSDIGQTEKLFF
V gene: TRBV21-1; J gene: TRBJ2-7; clone size: -; CDR3 protein: CASSPRVKYEQYF
V gene: TRBV21-1; J gene: TRBJ2-5; clone size: -; CDR3 protein: CASSKSSRSETQYF
V gene: TRBV28; J gene: TRBJ2-1; clone size: -; CDR3 protein: CASSSRLAPYNEQFF
V gene: TRBV6-1; J gene: TRBJ1-5; clone size: -; CDR3 protein: CASSEEGYRGPYNQPQHF
V gene: TRBV28; J gene: TRBJ1-4; clone size: -; CDR3 protein: CASSQEGFGNEKLFF
V gene: TRBV13; J gene: TRBJ2-1; clone size: -; CDR3 protein: CASSLGRIYNEQFF
V gene: TRBV28; J gene: TRBJ2-1; clone size: -; CDR3 protein: CASSPNVAGGRRRNNEQFF
V gene: TRBV7-9; J gene: TRBJ2-7; clone size: -; CDR3 protein: CASSLLRGNMDEQYF
V gene: TRBV28; J gene: TRBJ1-5; clone size: -; CDR3 protein: CASSHEGQGVQPQHF
V gene: TRBV27; J gene: TRBJ2-5; clone size: -; CDR3 protein: CASTPTLGHGQETQYF
V gene: TRBV5-1; J gene: TRBJ2-1; clone size: -; CDR3 protein: CASIPGAGFYNEQFF
V gene: TRBV7-9; J gene: TRBJ1-1; clone size: -; CDR3 protein: CASSSYRENTEAFF
V gene: TRBV7-9; J gene: TRBJ1-3; clone size: -; CDR3 protein: CATRSRDSGNTIYF
V gene: TRBV10-1; J gene: TRBJ1-1; clone size: -; CDR3 protein: CASSRRQEGTEAFF
V gene: TRBV9; J gene: TRBJ2-1; clone size: -; CDR3 protein: CASSVGRTSGDYNEQFF
V gene: TRBV7-8; J gene: TRBJ1-1; clone size: -; CDR3 protein: CASSPLGGLNTEAFF
V gene: TRBV5-1; J gene: TRBJ2-7; clone size: once; CDR3 protein: CASSLAGGGYEQYF
V gene: TRBV4-1; J gene: TRBJ1-4; clone size: -; CDR3 protein: CASSPPSSEKLFF
V gene: TRBV5-6; J gene: TRBJ1-3; clone size: -; CDR3 protein: CASSLAGFSGNTIYF
V gene: TRBV7-6; J gene: TRBJ1-1; clone size: -; CDR3 protein: CASSNRVNTEAFF
V gene: TRBV4-1; J gene: TRBJ1-2; clone size: once; CDR3 protein: CASSQDGRGPYGYTF
V gene: TRBV7-3; J gene: TRBJ2-5; clone size: -; CDR3 protein: CASSLLAGQETQYF
V gene: TRBV7-8; J gene: TRBJ2-1; clone size: -; CDR3 protein: CASSLYEGLAGNNEQFF
V gene: TRBV11-2; J gene: TRBJ2-1; clone size: -; CDR3 protein: CASSLWVAGIVFAYNEQFF